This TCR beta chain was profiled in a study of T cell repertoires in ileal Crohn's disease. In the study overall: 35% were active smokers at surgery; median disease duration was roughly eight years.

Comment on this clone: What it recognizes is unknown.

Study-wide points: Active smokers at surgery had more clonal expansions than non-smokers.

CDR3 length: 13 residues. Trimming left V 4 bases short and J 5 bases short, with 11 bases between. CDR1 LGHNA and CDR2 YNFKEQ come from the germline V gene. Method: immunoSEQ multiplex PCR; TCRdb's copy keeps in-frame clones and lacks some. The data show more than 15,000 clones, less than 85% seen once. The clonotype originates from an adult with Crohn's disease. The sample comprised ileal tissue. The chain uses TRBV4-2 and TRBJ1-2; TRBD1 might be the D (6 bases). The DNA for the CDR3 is TGTGCCAGCAGCCCCGACAGGATTTATGGCTACACCTTC. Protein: CASSPDRIYGYTF.